Described below is a single T cell receptor beta chain sequence and its context. Its matching antigen is unknown. The authors ran a second PCR of roughly 6 to 12 cycles using a sample-barcoded 5' primer and a J-beta primer mix. One entry per CDR3 protein, called by TCRdb with MiXCR from the 5' RACE reads. The top ten clones hold about 22% of a sample with hundreds of thousands of distinct CDR3 sequences, less than 60% of them seen once. This sample was taken from a study of blood T cells in healthy people across ages. General study findings and limits: Underestimates were what the diversity estimates from one million T cells were considered to be.

The sequence was obtained from a man of 80 years or more in good health. Sequencing input: blood.

The CDR3, as DNA: TGCAGCGTTGAAGCCAGCAACTATGGCTACACCTTC. This translates into CSVEASNYGYTF. V usage is TRBV29-1 and J usage is TRBJ1-2, with unresolved D. The V end lost 1 base, the J end lost 2 bases, and 5 bases lay between the germline ends. The CDR3 is made up of 12 amino acids. Germline CDR1 and CDR2: SQVTM and ANQGSEA.